Each of the 26 T cell receptor beta chains below was sequenced from the same sample in a study of T cell changes during pregnancy in multiple sclerosis. TCRdb's copy holds only in-frame clones and misses some; the assay was immunoSEQ multiplex PCR. Of 60,000 to 90,000 clones listed, 92% are singletons. The sequencing here drew on peripheral blood, taken in the first trimester of pregnancy. The receptors were sampled from a female donor in good health, enrolled as a control in a pregnancy study.

V gene TRBV18 combines with J gene TRBJ1-5, with TRBD1 matching over 7 bases. There are 14 residues in the CDR3. The germline gives CDR1 KGHSH, CDR2 LQKENI. V trimming: 3 bases; J trimming: 4 bases; junction bases outside the gene matches: 3. The CDR3 loop reads CASSPGQVNQPQHF. CDR3 sequence (DNA): TGTGCCAGCTCACCCGGACAGGTTAATCAGCCCCAGCATTTT.

The chain carries TRBV29-1 and TRBJ1-1; the match to TRBD1 covers 9 bases. J lost 6 bases, V lost 4 bases, and 9 bases had no gene match. CDR1 is SQVTM, CDR2 ANQGSEA, per germline. The CDR3 is 14 residues long. CDR3 loop: CSVAPGQGRAEAFF. The CDR3 DNA follows: TGCAGCGTTGCTCCGGGACAGGGTCGGGCTGAAGCTTTCTTT. Complete variable domain (other parts from reference TRBV29-1 and TRBJ1-1): SAVISQKPSRDICQRGTSLTIQCQVDSQVTMMFWYRQQPGQSLTLIATANQGSEATYESGFVIDKFPISRPNLTFSTLTVSNMSPEDSSIYLCSVAPGQGRAEAFFGQGTRLTVV.

The CDR3, as DNA: TGCGCCAGCAGCCAAGACCCGGGGGGGATCTATGAGCAGTTCTTC. Translated: CASSQDPGGIYEQFF. This sequence joins TRBV4-1 and TRBJ2-1, with 8 bases matching TRBD2. CDR3 length: 15 residues. V shed 0 bases, J shed 8 bases, and the junction held 6 bases outside the gene matches. Per the germline V gene, CDR1 is MGHRA and CDR2 is YSYEKL.

The chain combines TRBV10-3 with TRBJ2-7, with 12 bases fitting TRBD1. The CDR3 runs to 17 residues. V shed 2 bases and J 6 bases; nucleotides not matched to a gene: 11. Germline assignment: CDR1 ENHRY and CDR2 SYGVKD. This CDR3 reads CAISEIPGQGASREQYF. CDR3 DNA sequence: TGTGCCATCAGTGAGATTCCGGGACAGGGGGCTTCGCGCGAGCAGTACTTC.

This chain joins TRBV28 and TRBJ2-7, with 7 nucleotides matching TRBD1. The CDR3 runs to 13 residues. CDR1 and CDR2 from the germline V gene are MDHEN and SYDVKM. J was trimmed by 0 bases and V by 4 bases; bases with no gene match: 0. CDR3 nucleotides: TGTGCCAGCAGTTGGGACAGCTCCTACGAGCAGTACTTC. It encodes CASSWDSSYEQYF.

The rearrangement links TRBV5-6 to TRBJ1-1; the match to TRBD1 covers 10 bases. The CDR3 has 15 amino acids. After removal of 1 base from V and 5 bases from J, the junction contained 5 bases not matched to a gene. Germline CDR1 and CDR2: SGHDT and YYEEEE. CDR3 amino acids: CASSLWTGGWTEAFF. As DNA, the CDR3 is TGTGCCAGCAGCTTGTGGACAGGGGGATGGACTGAAGCTTTCTTT. The full variable domain, completed using reference TRBV5-6 and TRBJ1-1, is DAGVTQSPTHLIKTRGQQVTLRCSPKSGHDTVSWYQQALGQGPQFIFQYYEEEERQRGNFPDRFSGHQFPNYSSELNVNALLLGDSALYLCASSLWTGGWTEAFFGQGTRLTVV.

This sequence joins TRBV5-8 and TRBJ2-7; unclear D gene. Trimming took off 0 bases at V and 6 bases at J, with 10 bases between the two ends. Per the germline V gene, CDR1 is SGHTS and CDR2 is YDEGEE. This CDR3 spans 13 amino acids. The CDR3 sequence is CASSLVNSGEQYF. In nucleotides, the CDR3 is TGTGCCAGCAGCTTGGTAAACTCAGGCGAGCAGTACTTC.

The sample holds one count of this clone. V and J are TRBV4-2 and TRBJ2-1; 7 bases are shared with TRBD2. The CDR3 length is 16 residues. With V trimmed by 7 bases and J by 4 bases, 13 bases remained unmatched. Germline V gives CDR1 LGHNA, CDR2 YNFKEQ. The CDR3 protein is CASTLRAGDLYNEQFF. CDR3 sequence (DNA): TGTGCCAGCACCCTGAGGGCGGGAGATCTATACAATGAGCAGTTCTTC.

This chain joins TRBV29-1 and TRBJ2-5, with no clear D. Trimming took off 2 bases at V and 5 bases at J, with 12 bases between the two ends. The germline V gene encodes CDR1 SQVTM and CDR2 ANQGSEA. This CDR3 has 13 amino acids. The CDR3 sequence is CSVEQVSRETQYF. The CDR3 nucleotides are TGCAGCGTTGAACAGGTTTCAAGGGAGACCCAGTACTTC. Full variable domain (rest looked up from reference TRBV29-1 and TRBJ2-5): SAVISQKPSRDICQRGTSLTIQCQVDSQVTMMFWYRQQPGQSLTLIATANQGSEATYESGFVIDKFPISRPNLTFSTLTVSNMSPEDSSIYLCSVEQVSRETQYFGPGTRLLVL.

The rearrangement uses TRBV28 and TRBJ2-3, with 9 bases identical to TRBD2. Trimming took 6 bases from V and 6 from J; bases not matched to a gene: 16. The CDR3 covers 17 residues. The germline CDR1 and CDR2 sequences are MDHEN and SYDVKM. The CDR3: CASSVSAGGGPGDTQYF. For the CDR3, the DNA is TGTGCCAGCAGCGTCTCGGCGGGAGGGGGACCCGGCGATACGCAGTATTTT.

The chain recombines TRBV27 with TRBJ2-1, with 10 bases fitting TRBD1. With 5 bases clipped from V and 6 bases from J, the junction kept 1 base outside the gene matches. The CDR3 has 13 residues. From germline, CDR1 is MNHEY and CDR2 SMNVEV (reference sequence). The CDR3 sequence is CASSGDRGNEQFF. The CDR3 DNA reads as TGTGCCAGCAGTGGGGACAGGGGCAATGAGCAGTTCTTC.

The chain combines TRBV6-5 with TRBJ2-7, with D maybe TRBD2 (6 bases). Trimming removed 1 base from V and 0 bases from J, with 13 bases in between. Germline V gene lookup returns CDR1 MNHEY and CDR2 SVGAGI. The CDR3 length is 16 residues. CDR3 region: CASSYFPTSYSYEQYF. CDR3 DNA sequence: TGTGCCAGCAGTTACTTTCCGACTAGTTACTCCTACGAGCAGTACTTC.

The chain is built from TRBV18 and TRBJ2-7, with D possibly matching TRBD2 (6 bases). Germline V gene lookup returns CDR1 KGHSH and CDR2 LQKENI. The CDR3 contains 12 residues. The V gene lost 3 bases and the J gene lost 7 bases, with 10 bases spanning the gap. The DNA for the CDR3 is TGTGCCAGCTCACCTGGACGGGAGGAGCAGTACTTC. Amino acid sequence: CASSPGREEQYF. Full variable domain (outside the CDR3, taken from reference TRBV18 and TRBJ2-7): NAGVMQNPRHLVRRRGQEARLRCSPMKGHSHVYWYRQLPEEGLKFMVYLQKENIIDESGMPKERFSAEFPKEGPSILRIQQVVRGDSAAYFCASSPGREEQYFGPGTRLTVT.

The V call is TRBV7-2, the J call TRBJ2-7; 7 positions agree with TRBD2. The J segment lost 6 bases and the V segment lost 6 bases, leaving 14 bases of the junction unmatched. The CDR3 is made up of 15 amino acids. The V gene's germline CDR1 is SGHTA and CDR2 FQGNSA. The CDR3 bases are TGTGCCAGCAGGGGGGGGTCGGCGCAGGGAGGCGAGCAGTACTTC. Residues: CASRGGSAQGGEQYF.

V gene TRBV2 combines with J gene TRBJ1-5, with a tentative D call TRBD1 (5 bases). The CDR3 totals 14 residues. Per the germline V gene, CDR1 is SNHLY and CDR2 is FYNNEI. Between the trimmed V and J ends, which lost 0 bases and 6 bases, there was a span of 9 bases. The CDR3 is CASSEARVGQPQHF. The CDR3 DNA reads as TGTGCCAGCAGTGAAGCCAGGGTGGGTCAGCCCCAGCATTTT.

This chain links TRBV7-9 with TRBJ1-4; weak D call: TRBD1 (5 bases). This CDR3 contains 14 residues. Germline assignment: CDR1 SEHNR and CDR2 FQNEAQ (reference sequence). Deletions cut 5 bases from V and 10 bases from J, with 17 bases between. The CDR3 nucleotides read TGTGCCAGCAGCGAGAGTAAGGTGGGGGGAAAACTGTTTTTT. It yields the protein CASSESKVGGKLFF.

J is TRBJ2-1 and V is TRBV5-1; D perhaps matches TRBD1 (6 bases). V dropped 0 bases and J dropped 8 bases, with 12 bases sitting between them. Germline V gives CDR1 SGHRS, CDR2 YFSETQ. There are 14 residues in the CDR3. CDR3 protein: CASSLVYRDHEQFF. The CDR3 DNA sequence: TGCGCCAGCAGCTTGGTCTACAGGGATCATGAGCAGTTCTTC. Combining the CDR3 with reference TRBV5-1 and TRBJ2-1 gives the whole variable domain KAGVTQTPRYLIKTRGQQVTLSCSPISGHRSVSWYQQTPGQGLQFLFEYFSETQRNKGNFPGRFSGRQFSNSRSEMNVSTLELGDSALYLCASSLVYRDHEQFFGPGTRLTVL.

The genes are TRBV30 and TRBJ2-7; the match to TRBD1 covers 9 bases. This CDR3 is built from 14 residues. With 0 bases clipped from V and 7 bases from J, the junction kept 7 bases outside the gene matches. Germline V CDR1 and CDR2: GTSNPN, SVGIG (reference sequence). CDR3 residues: CAWSVQGAPREQYF. The CDR3 coding sequence is TGTGCCTGGAGTGTACAGGGGGCACCTCGAGAGCAGTACTTC.

The gene calls are TRBV5-8 and TRBJ2-5; 9 bases map to TRBD2. Trimming cost V 0 bases and J 5 bases; bases outside gene matches: 5. CDR3 length: 15 amino acids. The V gene's germline CDR1 is SGHTS and CDR2 YDEGEE. CDR3 coding DNA: TGTGCCAGCAGCTTGGGGGGACTAGCTTGGGAGACCCAGTACTTC. This encodes CASSLGGLAWETQYF.

This chain links TRBV5-1 with TRBJ2-7, with D maybe TRBD1 (5 bases). V was clipped by 3 bases and J by 2 bases, with 12 bases between them. The CDR3 length is 14 residues. The germline gives CDR1 SGHRS, CDR2 YFSETQ. The CDR3 sequence: CASSSTDSTYEQYF. For the CDR3, the DNA is TGCGCCAGCAGCTCGACTGACAGCACCTACGAGCAGTACTTC.

This clone appeared a single time. The V gene is TRBV5-1, the J gene TRBJ2-7, with a tentative D call TRBD2 (6 bases). CDR3 length: 14 residues. Trimming left V 6 bases short and J 4 bases short, with 17 bases between. Germline lookup yields CDR1 SGHRS and CDR2 YFSETQ. Written as DNA, the CDR3 is TGCGCCAGCATGGTCGGAGGGGCTGATTACGAGCAGTACTTC. This gives the protein CASMVGGADYEQYF.

The CDR3 nucleotides are TGCGCCAGCAGTCAAGGACAGAGCTCGGATGGCTACACCTTC. The encoded protein is CASSQGQSSDGYTF. The genes are TRBV23-1 and TRBJ1-2; possibly TRBD1 for D (6 bases). TRBV23-1 is treated as an ORF (open reading frame) with a function not yet certain. This CDR3 spans 14 amino acids. The V gene lost 2 bases and the J gene lost 6 bases, with 13 bases spanning the gap.

The genes are TRBV28 and TRBJ2-3; 7 bases are a match to TRBD2. Germline values: CDR1 MDHEN, CDR2 SYDVKM. The CDR3 covers 15 residues. J was trimmed by 4 bases and V by 6 bases; bases with no gene match: 10. CDR3 residues: CASSSGLVLADTQYF. Written as DNA, the CDR3 is TGTGCCAGCAGCTCCGGACTAGTGCTCGCAGATACGCAGTATTTT.

This clone was seen only a few times. The CDR3 loop is CASSQRVQETQYF. Here the CDR3 DNA reads TGCGCCAGCAGCCAACGCGTCCAAGAGACCCAGTACTTC. This chain links TRBV4-1 with TRBJ2-5; D ambiguous. The V end was cut by 2 bases, the J end by 1 base, with 5 bases between. Germline CDR1 is MGHRA and CDR2 is YSYEKL. There are 13 residues in the CDR3.

J is TRBJ1-1 and V is TRBV6-1, with 7 bases aligning to TRBD1. The CDR3 is 11 amino acids. V lost 7 bases, J lost 8 bases, and 4 bases stayed unmatched. Germline values: CDR1 MNHNS, CDR2 SASEGT. The DNA for the CDR3 is TGTGCCAGCAAACGACAGGGAGAAGCTTTCTTT. It translates to CASKRQGEAFF.

The V call is TRBV2, the J call TRBJ1-2, with 7 bases lining up with TRBD1. This CDR3 comprises 14 residues. V shed 5 bases and J 2 bases; nucleotides not matched to a gene: 5. Germline assignment: CDR1 SNHLY and CDR2 FYNNEI. CDR3 coding DNA: TGTGCCAGCAGTCCGGGGACAGCGAACTATGGCTACACCTTC. As protein: CASSPGTANYGYTF.